The clone carrying this TCR beta chain has ten or more counts. Per the germline V gene, CDR1 is SGHRS and CDR2 is YFSETQ. V was shortened by 0 bases and J by 6 bases, with 12 bases between the two germline ends. CDR3 length equals 15 residues. The source of the sample is a study of T-cell reconstitution after alpha-beta-depleted transplantation in children. It was with unique molecular identifiers that the TCRbeta library was prepared. TCRdb analysed the PCR reads with MiXCR anew, one entry per CDR3 protein. The data show hundreds of thousands of distinct CDR3 sequences, about 12% seen once. The chain carries TRBV5-1 and TRBJ2-2, with D possibly matching TRBD1 (5 bases). Sequenced here: PBMCs, sampled before TCRalphabeta/CD19-depleted stem cell transplant. The receptor was derived from a girl aged 2-10 years with congenital amegakaryocytic thrombocytopenia, due to receive a stem cell transplant. The DNA of the CDR3 is TGCGCCAGCAGCTTGGGGGGCTCTTTCGCCGGGGAGCTGTTTTTT. As protein: CASSLGGSFAGELFF.